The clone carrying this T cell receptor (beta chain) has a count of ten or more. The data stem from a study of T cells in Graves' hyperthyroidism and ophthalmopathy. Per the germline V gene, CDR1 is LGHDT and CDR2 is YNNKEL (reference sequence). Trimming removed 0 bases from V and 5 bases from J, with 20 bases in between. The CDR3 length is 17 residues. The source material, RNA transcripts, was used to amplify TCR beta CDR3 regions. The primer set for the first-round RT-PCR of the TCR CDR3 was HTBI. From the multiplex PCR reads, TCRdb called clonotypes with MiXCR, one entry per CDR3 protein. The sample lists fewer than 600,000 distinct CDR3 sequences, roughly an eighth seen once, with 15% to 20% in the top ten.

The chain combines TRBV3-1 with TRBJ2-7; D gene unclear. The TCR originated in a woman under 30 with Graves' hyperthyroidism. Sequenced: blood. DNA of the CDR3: TGTGCCAGCAGCCAAGAGCGCGTCGTTGGCTTCAGCGACGAGCAGTACTTC. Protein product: CASSQERVVGFSDEQYF.